Below, 8 T cell receptor beta chains from the same sample are listed, as sequenced in a study of blood T cell repertoires in COVID-19. Generated by immunoSEQ multiplex PCR, the TCRdb table keeps only in-frame clones and is missing some. The sample has about 100,000 clones; 65% to 90% are singletons. The sequencing input was peripheral blood. The receptors shown here come from a man older than 75 with acute or convalescent COVID-19.

The rearrangement links TRBV27 to TRBJ2-2; TRBD1 matches 8 bases. J was trimmed by 0 bases and V by 4 bases; bases with no gene match: 4. In germline, CDR1 is MNHEY, CDR2 SMNVEV (reference sequence). CDR3 length: 16 amino acids. CDR3 in DNA: TGTGCCAGCAGTTCAATGACAGGGGCGAACACCGGGGAGCTGTTTTTT. Translated: CASSSMTGANTGELFF.

This chain links TRBV30 with TRBJ2-3; possibly TRBD2 for D (5 bases). There are 14 residues in the CDR3. Germline V gene sequence: CDR1 GTSNPN, CDR2 SVGIG (reference sequence). V lost 0 bases to trimming and J lost 5 bases, with 12 bases between them. The CDR3 protein is CAWSVKGVEDTQYF. The CDR3 coding sequence is TGTGCCTGGAGTGTGAAGGGAGTAGAAGATACGCAGTATTTT.

This chain uses TRBV28 with TRBJ1-2; tentative D call: TRBD1 (5 bases). The CDR3 consists of 14 residues. Trimming took 1 base from V and 4 from J, leaving 10 bases between them. CDR1 MDHEN and CDR2 SYDVKM come from the germline V gene. The CDR3 sequence: CASSLFAGIYGYTF. The DNA of the CDR3 is TGTGCCAGCAGTTTATTCGCAGGGATCTATGGCTACACCTTC.

This chain connects TRBV5-5 to TRBJ2-7; maybe TRBD2 (5 bases). Trimming left V 2 bases short and J 7 bases short, with 13 bases between. Germline V gives CDR1 SGHKS, CDR2 YYEKEE (reference sequence). This CDR3 is 13 amino acids long. The CDR3 here is CASSLKGVGEQYF. For the CDR3, the DNA is TGTGCCAGCAGCTTAAAGGGAGTCGGTGAGCAGTACTTC.

This clone was picked up one time. The rearrangement uses TRBV5-1 and TRBJ2-2; D might be TRBD2 (6 bases). Germline-derived CDR1 and CDR2 are SGHRS and YFSETQ. V was shortened by 0 bases and J by 7 bases, with 10 bases between the two germline ends. CDR3 length: 14 amino acids. CDR3 residues: CASSLVLAHGELFF. The CDR3 nucleotides read TGCGCCAGCAGCTTGGTGCTAGCGCACGGGGAGCTGTTTTTT.

CDR3 DNA: TGTGCCAGCAGCGTTGGGAGATACACAGATACGCAGTATTTT. Protein sequence: CASSVGRYTDTQYF. This chain connects TRBV9 to TRBJ2-3; D is possibly TRBD2 (5 bases). This CDR3 comprises 14 residues. Trimming left V 2 bases short and J 2 bases short, with 9 bases between. Germline lookup yields CDR1 SGDLS and CDR2 YYNGEE.

J is TRBJ2-3 and V is TRBV13; D remains ambiguous. This CDR3 spans 14 amino acids. The V and J ends lost 5 bases and 8 bases respectively, with 17 bases between them. Germline loops: CDR1 PRHDT, CDR2 FYEKMQ (reference sequence). CDR3 protein: CASSLDSLRGTQYF. The DNA for the CDR3 is TGTGCCAGCAGCCTCGACTCTCTTAGAGGTACGCAGTATTTT.

In its sample, this clone was seen a few times. The V call is TRBV11-2, the J call TRBJ1-3, with D perhaps TRBD1 (6 bases). Germline CDR1 reads SGHAT; CDR2 reads FQNNGV. V was cut by 5 bases and J by 8 bases, with 19 bases left in between. This CDR3 is built from 15 residues. The CDR3: CASSPQRAGGDTIYF. Written as DNA, the CDR3 is TGTGCCAGCAGCCCCCAGAGAGCGGGGGGCGACACCATATATTTT. The full variable domain, its missing parts supplied by reference TRBV11-2 and TRBJ1-3, is EAGVAQSPRYKIIEKRQSVAFWCNPISGHATLYWYQQILGQGPKLLIQFQNNGVVDDSQLPKDRFSAERLKGVDSTLKIQPAKLEDSAVYLCASSPQRAGGDTIYFGEGSWLTVV.